The 26 T cell receptor beta chains reported below all come from one sample, sequenced in a study of T cells in Graves' hyperthyroidism and ophthalmopathy (dated by TCRdb to 2018 to 2020). Receptor amplification or capture employed multiplex PCR. Instrument on record: Illumina HiSeq 2000. TCR beta CDR3 regions were amplified from RNA transcripts. The TCR CDR3 was subjected to a first round of RT-PCR using the HTBI primer set and the Qiagen OneStep RT-PCR kit. Starting from the raw public reads, TCRdb applied fastp trimming at Q25, assembled clones with MiXCR and retained in-frame beta chains. Records with the same CDR3 protein are collapsed into one entry carrying the most frequent genes and DNA. This sample gives 400,000 to 450,000 distinct CDR3 sequences in total; about 14% of them show up just once. Jointly, the top ten make up approximately 13% of the sample. Source material: blood. These receptors were collected from a young man with Graves' ophthalmopathy.

The chain uses TRBV5-6 and TRBJ2-7; 9 bases match TRBD1. The CDR3 is made up of 14 amino acids. Germline CDR1 reads SGHDT; CDR2 reads YYEEEE. Trimming cost V 3 bases and J 4 bases; bases outside gene matches: 5. CDR3 in amino acids: CASSYRDREYEQYF. CDR3 in DNA: TGTGCCAGCAGCTACCGGGACAGGGAGTACGAGCAGTACTTC. The full variable domain, in which reference TRBV5-6 and TRBJ2-7 provide the parts outside the CDR3, is DAGVTQSPTHLIKTRGQQVTLRCSPKSGHDTVSWYQQALGQGPQFIFQYYEEEERQRGNFPDRFSGHQFPNYSSELNVNALLLGDSALYLCASSYRDREYEQYFGPGTRLTVT.

This clonotype occurred many times. The chain links TRBV30 to TRBJ2-1; possibly TRBD1 or TRBD2 for D (6 bases each). The V gene lost 6 bases and the J gene lost 9 bases, with 18 bases spanning the gap. CDR1 and CDR2 from the germline V gene are GTSNPN and SVGIG (reference sequence). The length of the CDR3 is 13 residues. CDR3 amino acids: CACGTGAGSEQFF. CDR3 coding DNA: TGTGCCTGCGGGACGGGGGCAGGCAGTGAGCAGTTCTTC.

This clonotype was detected only a few times. This chain uses TRBV7-9 with TRBJ1-5; D is possibly TRBD1 (5 bases). Germline V gene lookup returns CDR1 SEHNR and CDR2 FQNEAQ (reference sequence). V lost 5 bases, J lost 7 bases, and 9 bases lay in between. The CDR3 has 12 residues. The CDR3 loop is CASSRGEQPQHF. The CDR3 DNA reads as TGTGCCAGCAGCCGGGGGGAGCAGCCCCAGCATTTT.

The table lists this clonotype with a few counts. CDR3 sequence reads: CASSQARDRGRNQPQHF. The CDR3 DNA follows: TGCGCCAGCAGCCAGGCCCGGGACAGGGGACGCAATCAGCCCCAGCATTTT. V is TRBV4-1 and J is TRBJ1-5, with 10 bases lining up with TRBD1. Trimming at V came to 3 bases and at J to 2 bases, leaving 7 bases not matched to a gene. In germline, CDR1 is MGHRA, CDR2 YSYEKL. The CDR3 totals 17 residues.

This clonotype appeared many times. The V call is TRBV7-3, the J call TRBJ2-3; 11 nucleotides agree with TRBD2. Germline CDR1 and CDR2: SGHTA and FQGTGA. The length of the CDR3 is 15 residues. V lost 6 bases to trimming and J lost 4 bases; unmatched junction nucleotides: 6. In DNA form, the CDR3 reads TGTGCCAGCAGACAACTAGCGGGAGCGGCAGATACGCAGTATTTT. Translation gives CASRQLAGAADTQYF.

The rearrangement uses TRBV27 and TRBJ2-7; 10 bases map to TRBD2. The length of the CDR3 is 16 residues. The junction had 4 bases not matched to a gene; V was cut back by 0 bases and J by 2 bases. Germline V gives CDR1 MNHEY, CDR2 SMNVEV (reference sequence). The CDR3 DNA sequence: TGTGCCAGCAGTTTATCGATAACTAGCGGGGCCTACGAGCAGTACTTC. Its protein is CASSLSITSGAYEQYF.

There are a few counts of this clonotype. The chain links TRBV27 to TRBJ1-5; D is undetermined. CDR3 length equals 14 residues. Trimming removed 5 bases at V and 13 bases at J, with 21 bases between. CDR1 is MNHEY, CDR2 SMNVEV, per germline (reference sequence). This CDR3 reads CASSGRGAKSPQHF. CDR3 in DNA: TGTGCCAGCAGTGGGCGGGGTGCGAAGTCTCCACAGCATTTT.

This clonotype was counted at least ten times. The rearrangement joins TRBV5-1 to TRBJ1-1, with D uncertain. CDR3 size: 12 residues. Deletions cut 0 bases from V and 4 bases from J, with 4 bases between. The V gene's germline CDR1 is SGHRS and CDR2 YFSETQ. Here the CDR3 reads CASSLETTEAFF. CDR3 nucleotides: TGCGCCAGCAGCTTGGAAACCACTGAAGCTTTCTTT.

This clonotype appeared many times. This chain uses TRBV27 with TRBJ1-6, with D maybe TRBD1 (6 bases). The germline V and J ends were trimmed by 0 bases and 9 bases, with 12 bases remaining between them. The CDR3 is 15 residues long. Germline CDR1 MNHEY, CDR2 SMNVEV (reference sequence). This CDR3 reads CASSLSSGGSSPLHF. As DNA, the CDR3 is TGTGCCAGCAGTTTATCATCCGGGGGCAGTTCACCCCTCCACTTT.

This clonotype showed up just a few times. The V gene is TRBV19, the J gene TRBJ2-7; D is unresolved. V was cut by 1 base and J by 2 bases, with 9 bases left in between. The CDR3 is 14 residues long. Germline lookup yields CDR1 LNHDA and CDR2 SQIVND (reference sequence). The DNA for the CDR3 is TGTGCCAGTAGTATAGCGGCGCAAACCTACGAGCAGTACTTC. Protein sequence: CASSIAAQTYEQYF.

This clonotype has at least ten counts. The chain is built from TRBV19 and TRBJ1-6; D not certain. Trimming took off 10 bases at V and 7 bases at J, with 17 bases between the two ends. Germline loops: CDR1 LNHDA, CDR2 SQIVND (reference sequence). CDR3 length: 14 amino acids. CDR3 DNA: TGTGCCACCCAGGTGTGGGCGCCGAATTCACCCCTCCACTTT. As protein: CATQVWAPNSPLHF.

This chain joins TRBV6-1 and TRBJ2-5; TRBD2 aligns across 10 bases. J lost 4 bases, V lost 6 bases, and 11 bases had no gene match. CDR1 and CDR2 (germline): MNHNS, SASEGT. The CDR3 consists of 16 residues. The chain's CDR3 is CASRALSGGWGETQYF. The CDR3 DNA sequence: TGTGCCAGCAGGGCCCTTAGCGGGGGGTGGGGAGAGACCCAGTACTTC.

The sample holds many counts of this clonotype. This chain joins TRBV5-1 and TRBJ2-5; 9 nucleotides agree with TRBD2. Looked up from germline, CDR1 is SGHRS and CDR2 is YFSETQ. V lost 4 bases, J lost 1 base, and 5 bases stayed unmatched. The CDR3 extends over 15 amino acids. The CDR3 sequence: CASSESGGLQETQYF. The CDR3 DNA follows: TGCGCCAGCAGCGAGAGCGGGGGGCTCCAAGAGACCCAGTACTTC.

The chain employs TRBV6-1 and TRBJ2-5; the match to TRBD2 covers 8 bases. Trimming removed 11 bases from V and 3 bases from J; junction bases left unmatched: 11. Germline-derived CDR1 and CDR2 are MNHNS and SASEGT. This CDR3 spans 14 amino acids. The chain's CDR3 is CAVGSGSWEETQYF. The CDR3 DNA reads TGTGCCGTCGGGAGCGGGAGTTGGGAAGAGACCCAGTACTTC.

This clonotype was counted a few times. The chain joins TRBV7-6 to TRBJ2-2, with 14 bases fitting TRBD2. V shed 5 bases and J 3 bases; nucleotides not matched to a gene: 5. Germline loops: CDR1 SGHVS, CDR2 FNYEAQ. This CDR3 is built from 17 residues. CDR3: CASSQTSGGAHTGELFF. The CDR3 bases are TGTGCCAGCAGCCAGACTAGCGGGGGGGCGCACACCGGGGAGCTGTTTTTT.

The chain links TRBV19 to TRBJ2-3, with TRBD2 matching 7 bases. In germline, CDR1 is LNHDA, CDR2 SQIVND (reference sequence). V gave up 4 bases and J gave up 8 bases; unmatched junction bases: 3. The CDR3 contains 12 residues. DNA for the CDR3: TGTGCCAGTAGTACGGGGAGGGTTACGCAGTATTTT. Protein sequence: CASSTGRVTQYF.

The V gene is TRBV6-1, the J gene TRBJ1-4, with D maybe TRBD1 (5 bases). Trimming shortened V by 5 bases and J by 8 bases, and 18 bases separated the two germline ends. The CDR3 is made up of 15 amino acids. In germline, CDR1 is MNHNS, CDR2 SASEGT. The CDR3 protein is CASSYRPGPYEKLFF. CDR3 sequence (DNA): TGTGCCAGCAGTTATAGGCCGGGGCCGTACGAAAAACTGTTTTTT.

This clonotype has more than one count but fewer than ten. This chain links TRBV5-4 with TRBJ2-1; 12 nucleotides agree with TRBD1. This CDR3 has 15 amino acids. With V trimmed by 9 bases and J by 3 bases, 7 bases remained unmatched. Germline V lookup: CDR1 SGHNT, CDR2 YYREEE (reference sequence). The CDR3 sequence: CATQGQGAFYNEQFF. The CDR3 coding sequence is TGTGCCACCCAGGGACAGGGGGCCTTCTACAATGAGCAGTTCTTC.

Many counts were recorded for this clonotype. The chain links TRBV13 to TRBJ1-1, with 7 positions matching TRBD1. Germline assignment: CDR1 PRHDT and CDR2 FYEKMQ (reference sequence). The CDR3 is made up of 15 amino acids. Trimming at V came to 7 bases and at J to 4 bases, leaving 12 bases not matched to a gene. The DNA of the CDR3 is TGTGCCAGCAAAGGGGGCCATTTTACAGGCACTGAAGCTTTCTTT. Translation gives CASKGGHFTGTEAFF.

There are many counts of this clonotype. J is TRBJ2-3 and V is TRBV12-3 or TRBV12-4; 8 bases agree with TRBD2. The V and J ends lost 5 bases and 4 bases, in that order; junction bases with no gene match: 2. CDR3 length: 13 residues. CDR3 sequence: CASSGLAADTQYF. DNA for the CDR3: TGTGCCAGCAGTGGACTAGCCGCAGATACGCAGTATTTT.

This clonotype was counted a few times. V gene TRBV11-2 combines with J gene TRBJ2-1; TRBD2 aligns across 7 bases. The germline gives CDR1 SGHAT, CDR2 FQNNGV. This CDR3 has 14 amino acids. After removal of 8 bases from V and 4 bases from J, the junction contained 8 bases not matched to a gene. The CDR3 sequence is CASHLASGYNEQFF. CDR3 bases: TGTGCCAGCCACCTGGCTAGCGGATACAATGAGCAGTTCTTC.

This clonotype came up many times. This sequence joins TRBV3-1 and TRBJ2-7, with 11 nucleotides matching TRBD2. With 2 bases clipped from V and 3 bases from J, the junction kept 3 bases outside the gene matches. This CDR3 has 15 residues. Germline CDR1 LGHDT, CDR2 YNNKEL (reference sequence). CDR3 sequence reads: CASSQLGLAVYEQYF. The CDR3 coding sequence is TGTGCCAGCAGCCAATTGGGACTAGCGGTCTACGAGCAGTACTTC.

The rearrangement joins TRBV12-3 or TRBV12-4 to TRBJ2-5; TRBD2 is a possible D gene (6 bases). The V end lost 5 bases, the J end lost 1 base, and 8 bases lay between the germline ends. The CDR3 extends over 13 amino acids. Here the CDR3 DNA reads TGTGCCAGCAGTATGGGGGGCCAAGAGACCCAGTACTTC. Residues: CASSMGGQETQYF.

The rearrangement joins TRBV29-1 to TRBJ2-5, with D perhaps TRBD2 (5 bases). Germline V lookup: CDR1 SQVTM, CDR2 ANQGSEA. This CDR3 is built from 13 residues. V dropped 3 bases and J dropped 5 bases, with 13 bases sitting between them. The CDR3 sequence is CSVDEGSAETQYF. In DNA, the CDR3 is TGCAGCGTTGATGAGGGATCGGCGGAGACCCAGTACTTC.

On this clonotype: This may be a read error, as it is one base from a much larger clone. The gene calls are TRBV11-1 and TRBJ2-7; D unresolved. The CDR3 contains 12 residues. V was clipped by 3 bases and J by 6 bases, with 9 bases between them. From germline, CDR1 is SGHAT and CDR2 FQDESV (reference sequence). The CDR3 DNA follows: TGTGCCAGCAGCTTGACTGCAGGCGAGCAGTACTTC. This codes for CASSLTAGEQYF.

Worth noting for this clonotype: This may come from a read error, since a much larger clone is one base off. This chain's CDR3 is CASSHRAGGSYDTQYF. The CDR3, as DNA: TGTGCCAGCAGCCATCGGGCTGGCGGGAGTTACGATACGCAGTATTTT. The chain carries TRBV13 and TRBJ2-3; 7 bases line up with TRBD2. V lost 5 bases to trimming and J lost 6 bases; unmatched junction nucleotides: 14. CDR1 is PRHDT and CDR2 is FYEKMQ in the germline V gene (reference sequence). CDR3 length: 16 residues.